These 31 T cell receptor beta chains were sequenced from one sample in a study of CD8+CD57+ T cells in acquired aplastic anemia. TCR beta VDJ and CDR3 profiles were obtained from a genomic DNA template. One entry per CDR3 protein, called by TCRdb with MiXCR from the reads. The data show 150,000 to 200,000 distinct CDR3 sequences, with under 70% seen just once and roughly 46% held by the top ten. Sequencing was performed on sorted CD4+, CD8+, or CD8+CD57+ T cells (not recorded which) from PBMCs. Source of these receptors: a human donor with severe aplastic anemia or a healthy control (not recorded which).

J is TRBJ2-3 and V is TRBV5-1; the D is unclear. The V gene's germline CDR1 is SGHRS and CDR2 YFSETQ. V gave up 6 bases and J gave up 0 bases, with 14 bases separating them. This CDR3 is built from 15 residues. As DNA, the CDR3 is TGCGCCAGCACCTCGGACGGATCTAGCACAGATACGCAGTATTTT. It yields the protein CASTSDGSSTDTQYF.

This chain links TRBV9 with TRBJ1-6, with D hard to call. The CDR3 runs 14 residues. V was shortened by 3 bases and J by 6 bases, with 10 bases between the two germline ends. Per the germline V gene, CDR1 is SGDLS and CDR2 is YYNGEE. This CDR3 is CASSARDRNSPLHF. CDR3 bases: TGTGCCAGCAGCGCCCGAGACCGTAATTCACCCCTCCACTTT. The full variable domain, rest sourced from reference TRBV9 and TRBJ1-6, is DSGVTQTPKHLITATGQRVTLRCSPRSGDLSVYWYQQSLDQGLQFLIQYYNGEERAKGNILERFSAQQFPDLHSELNLSSLELGDSALYFCASSARDRNSPLHFGNGTRLTVT.

This sequence joins TRBV10-3 and TRBJ2-7; D is possibly TRBD1 (5 bases). CDR1 ENHRY and CDR2 SYGVKD come from the germline V gene. This CDR3 comprises 16 residues. The V end lost 10 bases, the J end lost 2 bases, and 24 bases lay between the germline ends. CDR3 in amino acids: CASRQPIFDRTYEQYF. The CDR3, as DNA: TGTGCCAGCAGACAACCAATCTTCGACAGAACCTACGAGCAGTACTTC.

Turning to this clonotype: The CDR3 ends on some other residue instead of the conserved phenylalanine or tryptophan, so this is likely a read error. The DNA is left out, because the CDR3 cannot be placed on it with certainty; the CDR3 is given as TCRdb lists it. The chain joins TRBV20-1 to TRBJ2-6; the table assigns TRBD2, which was not confirmed against the DNA. The germline V gene has CDR1 DFQATT and CDR2 SNEGSKA (reference sequence). The CDR3 comprises 9 residues, both ends counted. The CDR3 here is CSASGGLDY.

V is TRBV10-3 and J is TRBJ1-1, with 7 bases identical to TRBD1. Germline V gene sequence: CDR1 ENHRY, CDR2 SYGVKD. The CDR3 covers 15 residues. Trimming removed 4 bases from V and 2 bases from J; junction bases left unmatched: 7. CDR3 coding DNA: TGTGCCATCAGTGGTCTAACAGGGGTCAACACTGAAGCTTTCTTT. Protein sequence: CAISGLTGVNTEAFF.

This clonotype was seen a few times. An end of the junction does not agree with germline; a read error may underlie this. The V gene is TRBV7-9, the J gene TRBJ2-2; D uncertain. Germline V gene lookup returns CDR1 SEHNR and CDR2 FQNEAQ (reference sequence). The CDR3 runs to 12 residues. The DNA for the CDR3 is TGTGCCAGCAGCTTCTGGTCCGAGGAGCTGTGTTTT. It is translated as CASSFWSEELCF.

The rearrangement links TRBV27 to TRBJ2-7; 10 bases are shared with TRBD1. Trimming took 8 bases from V and 2 from J; bases not matched to a gene: 12. The germline V gene encodes CDR1 MNHEY and CDR2 SMNVEV (reference sequence). CDR3 length equals 16 residues. CDR3 nucleotide sequence: TGTGCCAGCTACCCAACCCCGGACAGGGGGGCCTACGAGCAGTACTTC. Its translation: CASYPTPDRGAYEQYF.

J is TRBJ2-7 and V is TRBV10-3; D is unresolved. V dropped 3 bases and J dropped 2 bases, with 8 bases sitting between them. Germline V lookup: CDR1 ENHRY, CDR2 SYGVKD. The CDR3 runs 13 residues. CDR3 residues: CAISDGQTYEQYF. CDR3 coding DNA: TGTGCCATCAGTGATGGGCAAACCTACGAGCAGTACTTC.

This clonotype was recorded many times. The V gene is TRBV7-9, the J gene TRBJ2-3; D gene unclear. Germline assignment: CDR1 SEHNR and CDR2 FQNEAQ (reference sequence). V shed 5 bases and J shed 2 bases, with 8 bases lying between them. The CDR3 extends over 13 amino acids. The CDR3: CASSPYHTDTQYF. The DNA for the CDR3 is TGTGCCAGCAGCCCATACCACACAGATACGCAGTATTTT.

This chain joins TRBV7-9 and TRBJ1-6; D unresolved. The germline V gene encodes CDR1 SEHNR and CDR2 FQNEAQ (reference sequence). V dropped 1 base and J dropped 10 bases, with 14 bases sitting between them. The CDR3 covers 15 residues. CDR3 in DNA: TGTGCCAGCAGCTTAGGCGGCAGCGTCAACTCACCCCTCCACTTT. It yields the protein CASSLGGSVNSPLHF.

This sequence joins TRBV2 and TRBJ1-2; D might be TRBD1 (6 bases). V was shortened by 5 bases and J by 1 base, with 8 bases between the two germline ends. The CDR3 has 13 amino acids. In germline, CDR1 is SNHLY, CDR2 FYNNEI. The CDR3 loop reads CASSKDSNYGYTF. CDR3 DNA: TGTGCCAGCAGTAAGGACAGTAACTATGGCTACACCTTC.

The CDR3 DNA sequence: TGTGCCAGCAGCCCCAGGACTAGTGTGGGCAATGAGCAGTTCTTC. Amino acid sequence: CASSPRTSVGNEQFF. This chain joins TRBV7-9 and TRBJ2-1; 7 positions agree with TRBD2. The J segment lost 6 bases and the V segment lost 5 bases, leaving 10 bases of the junction unmatched. Germline V CDR1 and CDR2: SEHNR, FQNEAQ (reference sequence). This CDR3 contains 15 residues.

Comment on this clonotype: Being one base from a much bigger clone, this may be a read error. The chain has TRBV11-3 and TRBJ2-1, with a possible D match to TRBD2 (7 bases). The CDR3 contains 16 residues. V gave up 5 bases and J gave up 8 bases, with 22 bases separating them. CDR1 and CDR2 (germline): SGHNT, YENEEA. CDR3 bases: TGTGCCAGCAGCCGCACGGGTGGGGGGGCTCTAGATGAGCAGTTCTTC. Amino acids: CASSRTGGGALDEQFF.

This chain joins TRBV5-1 and TRBJ2-7; 13 bases line up with TRBD2. Looked up from germline, CDR1 is SGHRS and CDR2 is YFSETQ. This CDR3 spans 13 amino acids. The junction had 2 bases not matched to a gene; V was cut back by 8 bases and J by 3 bases. The CDR3 loop is CASGTSGVYEQYF. For the CDR3, the DNA is TGCGCCAGTGGGACTAGCGGGGTCTACGAGCAGTACTTC. Based on the CDR3 plus reference TRBV5-1 and TRBJ2-7, the full variable domain is KAGVTQTPRYLIKTRGQQVTLSCSPISGHRSVSWYQQTPGQGLQFLFEYFSETQRNKGNFPGRFSGRQFSNSRSEMNVSTLELGDSALYLCASGTSGVYEQYFGPGTRLTVT.

Here the CDR3 reads CASSDSASGGSDTQYF. The CDR3 DNA follows: TGTGCCAGCAGTGACTCTGCCAGCGGGGGATCAGATACGCAGTATTTT. The chain links TRBV9 to TRBJ2-3; 8 bases are shared with TRBD2. The trim removed 5 bases at V and 4 bases at J, leaving 12 bases unmatched. Germline V CDR1 and CDR2: SGDLS, YYNGEE. The CDR3 is 16 residues long.

The J gene is TRBJ1-1, the V gene TRBV20-1; the D is unclear. V lost 5 bases and J 3 bases, leaving 13 bases between the germline ends. CDR1 is DFQATT and CDR2 is SNEGSKA in the germline V gene (reference sequence). The CDR3 loop spans 13 amino acids. CDR3 DNA sequence: TGCAGTGCTCCGACCGACGGAGACACTGAAGCTTTCTTT. Translation gives CSAPTDGDTEAFF.

The chain couples TRBV6-1 to TRBJ1-1; the D gene is possibly TRBD1 (5 bases). Germline CDR1 is MNHNS and CDR2 is SASEGT. V lost 5 bases and J 0 bases, leaving 25 bases between the germline ends. The CDR3 runs 19 residues. DNA for the CDR3: TGTGCCAGCAGTATACGACAGAAAAAAGGGGATATTATGAACACTGAAGCTTTCTTT. Translating gives CASSIRQKKGDIMNTEAFF.

V gene TRBV29-1 combines with J gene TRBJ2-7, with D perhaps TRBD2 (6 bases). V was pared by 3 bases and J by 0 bases, with 12 bases between. CDR3 length equals 14 residues. Germline values: CDR1 SQVTM, CDR2 ANQGSEA. This chain's CDR3 is CSVDFAGSSYEQYF. CDR3 nucleotides: TGCAGCGTTGATTTCGCGGGGAGCTCCTACGAGCAGTACTTC.

The V and J genes are TRBV5-1 and TRBJ2-7, with D possibly called TRBD1 or TRBD2 (5 bases each). Trimming took 3 bases from V and 7 from J, leaving 17 bases between them. The germline CDR1 and CDR2 sequences are SGHRS and YFSETQ. The CDR3 extends over 14 amino acids. DNA of the CDR3: TGCGCCAGCAGCTCCCGGGACCCGGTGGGAGAGCAGTACTTC. It yields the protein CASSSRDPVGEQYF.

In regard to this clonotype: At one end, the junction sequence differs from germline, possibly due to a read error. The chain carries TRBV5-1 and TRBJ1-6; possible D gene TRBD1, 5 bases. Germline-derived CDR1 and CDR2 are SGHRS and YFSETQ. The CDR3 is 16 amino acids. CDR3 protein: CASSLVSAGMGSPLHF. CDR3 bases: TGTGCCAGCAGCTTGGTTAGCGCAGGGATGGGATCACCCCTCCACTTT.

Comment on this clonotype: One junction end does not reproduce the germline sequence, and a read error may be involved. This chain connects TRBV7-9 to TRBJ2-1, with a possible D match to TRBD2 (6 bases). The CDR3 runs 16 residues. Germline assignment: CDR1 SEHNR and CDR2 FQNEAQ (reference sequence). CDR3 DNA: TGTGCCAGCAGCTTTGGAGGGAGTCTGTCCTACAATGTGCAGTTCTTC. Translation: CASSFGGSLSYNVQFF.

A note on this clonotype: Sequence at one end of the junction differs from germline and may be a read error. V usage is TRBV10-3 and J usage is TRBJ1-2; 12 bases are shared with TRBD1. CDR1 and CDR2 from the germline V gene are ENHRY and SYGVKD. The CDR3 runs to 15 residues. CDR3 protein: CASSYSGQGAEGYTF. CDR3 coding DNA: TGTGCCAGCAGTTACTCGGGACAGGGGGCAGAAGGCTACACCTTC.

This chain links TRBV9 with TRBJ2-7; 7 bases align to TRBD2. The CDR3 covers 13 residues. Germline V lookup: CDR1 SGDLS, CDR2 YYNGEE. The V gene end was trimmed by 7 bases and the J gene end by 3 bases; junction bases not matched to a gene: 7. This CDR3 is CASGRGRDYEQYF. In DNA form, the CDR3 reads TGTGCCAGCGGGAGGGGCAGGGACTACGAGCAGTACTTC. Combining the CDR3 with reference TRBV9 and TRBJ2-7 gives the whole variable domain DSGVTQTPKHLITATGQRVTLRCSPRSGDLSVYWYQQSLDQGLQFLIQYYNGEERAKGNILERFSAQQFPDLHSELNLSSLELGDSALYFCASGRGRDYEQYFGPGTRLTVT.

The CDR3 nucleotides read TGTGCCAGCAGCGACCCTCGGGGGGCAAGTGACATTCACCGCCGGGGGAACGAAAAACTGTTTTTT. Translated, it gives CASSDPRGASDIHRRGNEKLFF. The chain employs TRBV7-2 and TRBJ1-4; D may be TRBD1 (6 bases). Germline V lookup: CDR1 SGHTA, CDR2 FQGNSA. V was cut by 5 bases and J by 8 bases, with 39 bases left in between. CDR3 length: 22 residues.

This clonotype was counted at least ten times. The chain is built from TRBV6-5 and TRBJ1-2; 8 nucleotides line up with TRBD1. The CDR3 consists of 15 residues. V lost 0 bases and J lost 6; bases outside the gene matches: 6. CDR1 is MNHEY and CDR2 is SVGAGI in the germline V gene. The CDR3 reads CASSYSTTGVHGYTF. The CDR3 region has the DNA TGTGCCAGCAGTTACTCGACGACAGGGGTGCATGGCTACACCTTC.

The table lists this clonotype with a few counts. The V gene is TRBV10-3, the J gene TRBJ2-3, with D perhaps matching TRBD2 (6 bases). Deletions cut 3 bases from V and 2 bases from J, with 15 bases between. The CDR3 spans 16 residues. Germline CDR1 ENHRY, CDR2 SYGVKD. This chain's CDR3 is CAISDRDSFSTDTQYF. The CDR3 DNA reads TGTGCCATCAGTGACCGGGACTCCTTTTCCACAGATACGCAGTATTTT.

This clonotype was observed at least ten times. Its ends do not fully match the called genes, so a read error is possible. The chain employs TRBV15 and TRBJ2-2; TRBD2 matches at 7 bases. Germline V CDR1 and CDR2: LNHNV, YYDKDF (reference sequence). This CDR3 is 12 amino acids long. The CDR3 bases are TGTGCCACCAGCCTCCCCCGGGGGGAGGTGTTTTTT. This encodes CATSLPRGEVFF.

The J gene is TRBJ2-7, the V gene TRBV5-4; D assignment may be TRBD1 or TRBD2 (6 bases each). Germline CDR1 SGHNT, CDR2 YYREEE (reference sequence). This CDR3 comprises 14 residues. V lost 4 bases, J lost 4 bases, and 15 bases lay in between. CDR3 protein: CASSPGGGGYEQYF. The CDR3 nucleotides are TGTGCCAGCAGCCCCGGTGGAGGGGGATACGAGCAGTACTTC.

The chain is built from TRBV7-8 and TRBJ1-1; D is perhaps TRBD1 (5 bases). The CDR3 has 14 residues. Between the trimmed V and J ends, which lost 6 bases and 1 base, there was a span of 12 bases. Germline V gene data show CDR1 as SGHVS and CDR2 as FQNEAQ. CDR3 nucleotide sequence: TGTGCCAGCAGGTCACAGGCCTGGAACACTGAAGCTTTCTTT. It translates to CASRSQAWNTEAFF.

The V gene is TRBV7-9, the J gene TRBJ1-6; TRBD1 matches at 9 bases. V lost 6 bases to trimming and J lost 7 bases; unmatched junction nucleotides: 7. There are 15 residues in the CDR3. Germline V gene lookup returns CDR1 SEHNR and CDR2 FQNEAQ (reference sequence). The CDR3 protein is CASSEATGGNSPLHF. The CDR3 coding sequence is TGTGCCAGCAGTGAGGCGACAGGGGGAAATTCACCCCTCCACTTT.

The CDR3 DNA is TGCGCCAGCTGGGATAGTAACTATGGCTACACCTTC. This gives the protein CASWDSNYGYTF. The chain uses TRBV10-2 and TRBJ1-2; D remains ambiguous. CDR1 and CDR2 from the germline V gene are WSHSY and SAAADI. The V end was cut by 8 bases, the J end by 1 base, with 8 bases between. The length of the CDR3 is 12 residues.